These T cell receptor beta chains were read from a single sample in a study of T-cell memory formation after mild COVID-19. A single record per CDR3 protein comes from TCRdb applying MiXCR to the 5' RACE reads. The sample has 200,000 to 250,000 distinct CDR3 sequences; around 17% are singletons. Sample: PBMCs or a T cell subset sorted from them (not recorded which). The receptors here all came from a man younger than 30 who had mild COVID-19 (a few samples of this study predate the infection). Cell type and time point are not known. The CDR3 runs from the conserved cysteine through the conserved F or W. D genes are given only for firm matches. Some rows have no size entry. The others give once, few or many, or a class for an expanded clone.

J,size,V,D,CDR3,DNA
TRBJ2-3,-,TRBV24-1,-,CATSNSPTDTQYF,TGTGCCACCAGTAACAGTCCCACAGATACGCAGTATTTT
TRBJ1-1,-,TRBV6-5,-,CASSRSPVRGWNTEAFF,TGTGCCAGCAGTCGATCACCCGTGCGGGGTTGGAACACTGAAGCTTTCTTT
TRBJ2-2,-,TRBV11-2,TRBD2,CASRGLAGANTGELFF,TGTGCCAGCAGAGGACTAGCGGGTGCGAACACCGGGGAGCTGTTTTTT
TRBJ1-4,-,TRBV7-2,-,CASSSGTREKLFF,TGTGCCAGCAGCTCGGGGACAAGGGAAAAACTGTTTTTT
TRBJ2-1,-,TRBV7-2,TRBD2,CASSRDRTSGQQFF,TGTGCCAGCAGCCGTGATCGGACTAGCGGACAGCAGTTCTTC
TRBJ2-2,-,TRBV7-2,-,CASSVQGGGELFF,TGTGCCAGCAGCGTACAGGGTGGCGGGGAGCTGTTTTTT
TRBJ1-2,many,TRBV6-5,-,CATTRRGLIYGYTF,TGTGCCACTACGCGACGGGGTCTGATTTATGGCTACACCTTC
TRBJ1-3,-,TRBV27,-,CASRRGGSGNTIYF,TGTGCCAGTAGAAGGGGAGGGAGTGGAAACACCATATATTTT
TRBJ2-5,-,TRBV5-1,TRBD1,CASSLVIGTGQRETQYF,TGCGCCAGCAGCTTGGTGATCGGGACAGGTCAGAGGGAGACCCAGTACTTC
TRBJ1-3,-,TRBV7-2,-,CASSSLGRNSGNTIYF,TGTGCCAGCAGCTCCCTTGGGAGGAACTCTGGAAACACCATATATTTT
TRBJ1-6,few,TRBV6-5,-,CASGVNSPLHF,TGTGCCAGCGGTGTTAATTCACCCCTCCACTTT
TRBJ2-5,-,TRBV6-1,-,CASSNTAMGTQYF,TGTGCCAGCAGTAACACGGCCATGGGGACCCAGTACTTC
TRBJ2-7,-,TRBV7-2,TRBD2,CASSLGGVAGVYEQYF,TGTGCCAGCAGCTTAGGTGGGGTAGCGGGGGTGTACGAGCAGTACTTC
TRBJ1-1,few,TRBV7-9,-,CASRPGTRGEAFF,TGTGCCAGCAGACCGGGGACACGAGGCGAAGCTTTCTTT
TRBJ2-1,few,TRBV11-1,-,CASSLRTDSYNEQFF,TGTGCCAGCAGCTTACGGACAGACTCCTACAATGAGCAGTTCTTC
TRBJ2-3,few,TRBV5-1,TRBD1,CASSFGQGSPDTQYF,TGCGCCAGCAGCTTCGGACAGGGTTCCCCAGATACGCAGTATTTT
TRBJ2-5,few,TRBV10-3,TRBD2,CAISESSLGGGGMTQYF,TGTGCCATCAGTGAGTCGTCCCTTGGCGGGGGAGGAATGACCCAGTACTTC
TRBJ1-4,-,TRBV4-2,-,CASSPLTGSYLEKLFF,TGTGCCAGCAGCCCTCTTACCGGGTCCTACCTTGAAAAACTGTTTTTT
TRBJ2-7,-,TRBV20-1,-,CSARGVDSSYEQYF,TGCAGTGCTAGGGGGGTAGACTCTTCCTACGAGCAGTACTTC
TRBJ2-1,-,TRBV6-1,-,CASSSGHPYNEQFF,TGTGCCAGCAGCTCAGGTCATCCCTACAATGAGCAGTTCTTC
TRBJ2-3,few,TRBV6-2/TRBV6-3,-,CASSYSRPGSTDTQYF,TGTGCCAGCAGTTACTCGAGGCCCGGGAGCACAGATACGCAGTATTTT
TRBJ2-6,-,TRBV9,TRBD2,CASSVHWTSRGAGANVLTF,TGTGCCAGCAGCGTGCATTGGACTAGCCGGGGCGCTGGGGCCAACGTCCTGACTTTC
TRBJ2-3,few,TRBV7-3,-,CASSLPISGTDTQYF,TGTGCCAGCAGCTTACCCATATCGGGAACAGATACGCAGTATTTT
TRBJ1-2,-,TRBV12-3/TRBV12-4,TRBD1,CASSPISPGQVPVLLHGYTF,TGTGCCAGCAGTCCAATTTCCCCGGGACAGGTTCCGGTTCTGCTGCATGGCTACACCTTC
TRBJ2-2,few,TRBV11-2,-,CASRLDRELFF,TGTGCCAGCAGATTAGACCGGGAGCTGTTTTTT
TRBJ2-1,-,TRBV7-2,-,CASSTYNNEQFF,TGTGCCAGCAGCACCTATAACAATGAGCAGTTCTTC
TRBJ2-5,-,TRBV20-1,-,CSARDRSQSETQYF,TGCAGTGCTAGAGATCGGAGCCAGTCGGAGACCCAGTACTTC
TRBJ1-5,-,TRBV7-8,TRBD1,CASSRDRTMNQPQHF,TGTGCCAGCAGCAGGGACAGAACTATGAATCAGCCCCAGCATTTT
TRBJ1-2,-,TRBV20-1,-,CSARVQNYGYTF,TGCAGTGCTAGAGTACAGAACTATGGCTACACCTTC
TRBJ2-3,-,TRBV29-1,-,CSVARGTDTQYF,TGCAGCGTTGCACGAGGGACAGATACGCAGTATTTT
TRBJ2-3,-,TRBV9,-,CASSVEGLASTDTQYF,TGTGCCAGCAGCGTAGAAGGGCTAGCCTCCACAGATACGCAGTATTTT
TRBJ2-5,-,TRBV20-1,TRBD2,CSARRTSPTQYF,TGCAGTGCAAGACGGACTAGTCCTACCCAGTACTTC
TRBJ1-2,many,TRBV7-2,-,CASGRGQVWDYGYTF,TGTGCCAGCGGGCGAGGGCAGGTGTGGGACTATGGCTACACCTTC
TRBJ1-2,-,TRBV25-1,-,CASSVNGRRGYTF,TGTGCCAGCAGTGTAAACGGCCGTAGGGGCTACACCTTC
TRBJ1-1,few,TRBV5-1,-,CASTEQSMNTEAFF,TGCGCCAGCACAGAACAGAGCATGAACACTGAAGCTTTCTTT
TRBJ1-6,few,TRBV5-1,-,CASSLSGWDSPLHF,TGCGCCAGCAGCTTGTCAGGGTGGGATTCACCCCTCCACTTT
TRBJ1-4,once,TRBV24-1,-,CATSDERAGREKLFF,TGTGCCACCAGTGATGAGAGGGCGGGTCGTGAAAAACTGTTTTTT
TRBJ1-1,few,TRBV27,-,CASSFRGKAFF,TGTGCCAGCAGTTTTAGGGGCAAAGCTTTCTTT
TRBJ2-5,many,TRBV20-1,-,CSARQAMLQETQYF,TGCAGTGCGAGACAGGCGATGTTACAAGAGACCCAGTACTTC
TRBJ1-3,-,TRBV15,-,CATSRDLSGATIYF,TGTGCCACCAGCAGAGATCTCTCGGGGGCCACCATATATTTT
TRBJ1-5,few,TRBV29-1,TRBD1,CSVGQGSSQPQHF,TGCAGCGTCGGACAGGGATCTTCTCAGCCCCAGCATTTT
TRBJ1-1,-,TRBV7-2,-,CASSFSGQNTEAFF,TGTGCCAGCAGCTTCTCCGGGCAGAACACTGAAGCTTTCTTT
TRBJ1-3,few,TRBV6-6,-,CASSWSWRNTIYF,TGTGCCAGCAGTTGGTCCTGGAGGAACACCATATATTTT
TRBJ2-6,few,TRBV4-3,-,CASSPFRDPGANVLTF,TGCGCCAGCAGCCCTTTCCGGGACCCCGGGGCCAACGTCCTGACTTTC
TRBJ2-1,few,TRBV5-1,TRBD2,CASSLLSGGAGTDEQFF,TGCGCCAGCAGCTTGCTTAGCGGGGGGGCCGGAACCGATGAGCAGTTCTTC
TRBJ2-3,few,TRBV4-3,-,CASSQVLRQRYTDTQYF,TGCGCCAGCAGCCAAGTCCTCCGGCAGAGATACACAGATACGCAGTATTTT
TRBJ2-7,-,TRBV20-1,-,CSARPTHSYEQYF,TGCAGTGCTAGGCCCACACACTCCTACGAGCAGTACTTC
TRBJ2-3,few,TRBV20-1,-,CSARDPLAGRTDTQYF,TGCAGTGCTAGAGATCCACTGGCGGGGCGCACAGATACGCAGTATTTT
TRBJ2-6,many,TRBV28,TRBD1,CASTSQPGQLSGANVLTF,TGTGCCAGCACCTCCCAGCCGGGACAGCTATCTGGGGCCAACGTCCTGACTTTC
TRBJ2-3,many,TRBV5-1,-,CASSLASASTDTQYF,TGCGCCAGCAGCTTGGCTTCAGCTAGCACAGATACGCAGTATTTT
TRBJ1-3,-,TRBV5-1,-,CASSRDYRGSSGNTIYF,TGCGCCAGCAGCCGAGACTATAGGGGGAGCTCTGGAAACACCATATATTTT
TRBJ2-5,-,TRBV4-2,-,CASSQEGRIPHETQYF,TGTGCCAGCAGCCAAGAGGGCCGGATCCCACACGAGACCCAGTACTTC
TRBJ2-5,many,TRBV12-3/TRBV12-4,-,CASTQGETQYF,TGTGCCAGCACCCAAGGGGAGACCCAGTACTTC
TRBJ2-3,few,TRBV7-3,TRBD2,CASSRRGGLDTQYF,TGTGCCAGCAGCCGCCGGGGGGGTCTAGATACGCAGTATTTT
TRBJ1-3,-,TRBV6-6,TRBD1,CASSFTGGTSGNTIYF,TGTGCCAGCAGTTTCACAGGGGGGACCTCTGGAAACACCATATATTTT
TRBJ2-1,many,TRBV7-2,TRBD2,CASSLSVLAGGRDEQFF,TGTGCCAGCAGCTTATCAGTTCTAGCGGGGGGGCGCGATGAGCAGTTCTTC
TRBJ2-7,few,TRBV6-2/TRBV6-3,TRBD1,CASISTGAYEQYF,TGTGCCAGCATCTCGACAGGGGCCTACGAGCAGTACTTC
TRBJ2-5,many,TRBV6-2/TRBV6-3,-,CASAASEETQYF,TGTGCCAGCGCCGCATCGGAGGAGACCCAGTACTTC
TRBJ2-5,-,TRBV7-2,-,CASSLPGYQETQYF,TGTGCCAGCAGCTTACCTGGGTACCAAGAGACCCAGTACTTC